The next 12 T cell receptor beta chains were all read from a single sample in a study of control samples from healthy donors and cancer patients. TCRdb's table, derived via immunoSEQ multiplex PCR, lists solely in-frame clones and lacks some. This sample has about 100,000 clones, with around 88% found just once. The specimen was blood. These receptors all come from a man in his thirties or forties in good health.

The V call is TRBV19, the J call TRBJ1-6; D unclear. CDR1 is LNHDA and CDR2 is SQIVND in the germline V gene (reference sequence). The CDR3 extends over 14 amino acids. V lost 3 bases and J lost 7, with 10 bases in between. CDR3 in DNA: TGTGCCAGTAGTATGGGCCAGTACAATTCACCCCTCCACTTT. Its protein is CASSMGQYNSPLHF.

The chain has TRBV6-2 or TRBV6-3 and TRBJ1-4; D perhaps matches TRBD1 (5 bases). Trimming shortened V by 5 bases and J by 5 bases, and 18 bases separated the two germline ends. Per germline, CDR1 MNHEY and CDR2 SVGEGT. CDR3 size: 16 residues. CDR3 amino acids: CASSQFRGNVNEKLFF. CDR3 DNA: TGTGCCAGCAGTCAATTTCGGGGCAACGTAAATGAAAAACTGTTTTTT.

The rearrangement uses TRBV7-9 and TRBJ2-3, with D unresolved. Germline CDR1 SEHNR, CDR2 FQNEAQ (reference sequence). Trimming took off 3 bases at V and 3 bases at J, with 4 bases between the two ends. CDR3 length: 12 amino acids. CDR3 DNA sequence: TGTGCCAGCAGCTTTGGGACAGATACGCAGTATTTT. Encoded protein: CASSFGTDTQYF.

This clone was seen once. V gene TRBV6-1 combines with J gene TRBJ1-2, with D uncertain. Germline CDR1 MNHNS, CDR2 SASEGT. The CDR3 is 16 amino acids. The V end lost 3 bases, the J end lost 1 base, and 15 bases lay between the germline ends. The CDR3 region has the DNA TGTGCCAGCAGTGAGGCGATGGGGAGAATTAACTATGGCTACACCTTC. This encodes CASSEAMGRINYGYTF.

In the case of this clone: This may stem from a read error, because a much larger clone lies one nucleotide away. The chain recombines TRBV13 with TRBJ1-1, with D tentatively TRBD1 (5 bases). Trimming took 5 bases from V and 1 from J, leaving 11 bases between them. Germline CDR1 and CDR2: PRHDT and FYEKMQ (reference sequence). The length of the CDR3 is 14 residues. The CDR3 region is CASSHRDGNTEAFF. The CDR3 nucleotides are TGTGCCAGCAGCCACCGGGACGGGAACACTGAAGCTTTCTTT. Complete variable domain (other parts from reference TRBV13 and TRBJ1-1): AAGVIQSPRHLIKEKRETATLKCYPIPRHDTVYWYQQGPGQDPQFLISFYEKMQSDKGSIPDRFSAQQFSDYHSELNMSSLELGDSALYFCASSHRDGNTEAFFGQGTRLTVV.

This clone came up once. V and J are TRBV7-9 and TRBJ2-3; 8 bases map to TRBD1. Looked up from germline, CDR1 is SEHNR and CDR2 is FQNEAQ (reference sequence). V trimming: 3 bases; J trimming: 0 bases; junction bases outside the gene matches: 5. This CDR3 has 16 amino acids. The CDR3 protein is CASSFPGGLSTDTQYF. As DNA, the CDR3 is TGTGCCAGCAGCTTTCCAGGGGGCCTCAGCACAGATACGCAGTATTTT.

This sequence joins TRBV28 and TRBJ2-7; D unclear. The CDR3 is made up of 16 amino acids. V was trimmed by 3 bases and J by 2 bases, leaving 17 bases between them. Germline lookup yields CDR1 MDHEN and CDR2 SYDVKM. The CDR3 bases are TGTGCCAGCAGTTTCCAGTTTACCCACCAAACCTACGAGCAGTACTTC. This encodes CASSFQFTHQTYEQYF.

The gene calls are TRBV7-8 and TRBJ2-5; 9 bases align to TRBD1. Trimming at V came to 3 bases and at J to 0 bases, leaving 5 bases not matched to a gene. The germline V gene has CDR1 SGHVS and CDR2 FQNEAQ. The CDR3 totals 16 residues. The CDR3 loop reads CASSFYRDRDQETQYF. DNA of the CDR3: TGTGCCAGCAGCTTTTACCGGGACAGGGACCAAGAGACCCAGTACTTC.

The chain is built from TRBV4-2 and TRBJ2-1, with D perhaps matching TRBD2 (6 bases). Germline assignment: CDR1 LGHNA and CDR2 YNFKEQ. The CDR3 consists of 15 residues. Trimming removed 3 bases from V and 9 bases from J, with 18 bases in between. In nucleotides, the CDR3 is TGTGCCAGCAGCCATTCCCCCCCGGGAGCCGGTGAGCAGTTCTTC. This codes for CASSHSPPGAGEQFF.

This clone was observed a single time. The rearrangement links TRBV29-1 to TRBJ2-3; perhaps TRBD2 as D (5 bases). With 4 bases removed from V and 0 bases from J, the gap between germline ends came to 11 bases. This CDR3 contains 14 residues. Germline-derived CDR1 and CDR2 are SQVTM and ANQGSEA. The CDR3 reads CSVALAASTDTQYF. The CDR3 nucleotides are TGCAGCGTTGCCCTAGCAGCAAGCACAGATACGCAGTATTTT.

Points on this clone: No conserved phenylalanine or tryptophan is present at the end of the CDR3, so a read error is the likely explanation. The DNA is left out, because the CDR3 cannot be placed on it with certainty; the CDR3 is given as TCRdb lists it. V and J are TRBV2 and TRBJ1-2. Germline V gives CDR1 SNHLY, CDR2 FYNNEI. The CDR3 has 11 amino acids, counting both end residues. CDR3 residues: CASTTWGGPLR.

This chain connects TRBV10-2 to TRBJ2-3, with 7 bases matching TRBD2. There are 16 residues in the CDR3. Germline values: CDR1 WSHSY, CDR2 SAAADI. Trimming took 8 bases from V and 1 from J; bases not matched to a gene: 12. This CDR3 reads CASFGPGTTRTDTQYF. CDR3 nucleotide sequence: TGCGCCAGCTTTGGGCCTGGGACTACCCGCACAGATACGCAGTATTTT.